The 2 T cell receptor beta chains below come from one sample, sequenced in a study of molecular identifiers for immune sequencing clone quantification. Each CDR3 protein is one row after TCRdb ran MiXCR on the PCR reads. The sample holds 490,000 or so distinct CDR3 sequences; about 26% are singletons and the top ten take 0.76%. Sequencing was carried out using naive CD8+ T cells from blood, with Jurkat cell RNA spiked in. Subset in this sample: FACS-sorted CD8+CD4-CCR7+CD45RA+ naive T cells. These receptors were obtained from a human donor in good health. Some libraries in this study had Jurkat cell RNA spiked in.

At least ten counts were recorded for this clonotype. The chain is built from TRBV4-3 and TRBJ2-5; 11 nucleotides match TRBD2. Germline V gene sequence: CDR1 LGHNA, CDR2 YSLEER. The CDR3 is 15 amino acids. V lost 6 bases and J lost 0; bases outside the gene matches: 3. Here the CDR3 DNA reads TGCGCCAGCAGTCCACTAGCGGGGGACCAAGAGACCCAGTACTTC. It encodes CASSPLAGDQETQYF.

This clonotype was observed at least ten times. The chain employs TRBV9 and TRBJ1-1; 8 bases are a match to TRBD1. This CDR3 region has 16 residues. In germline, CDR1 is SGDLS, CDR2 YYNGEE. J was trimmed by 6 bases and V by 4 bases; bases with no gene match: 14. The CDR3 region is CASSPPARGLGAEAFF. In nucleotides, the CDR3 is TGTGCCAGCAGCCCCCCGGCCAGGGGGCTTGGGGCTGAAGCTTTCTTT. The variable domain in full, completed from reference TRBV9 and TRBJ1-1, reads DSGVTQTPKHLITATGQRVTLRCSPRSGDLSVYWYQQSLDQGLQFLIQYYNGEERAKGNILERFSAQQFPDLHSELNLSSLELGDSALYFCASSPPARGLGAEAFFGQGTRLTVV.